This T cell receptor beta chain is from a study of neoadjuvant nivolumab and ipilimumab in lung cancer. Study-level background: The combination arm added day-1 ipilimumab 1 mg/kg to nivolumab 3 mg/kg on days 1, 15, 29.

The study's findings and limits: Higher pretherapy blood TCR richness went with higher resected-tumor richness. Resected tumors had greater TCR richness and clonality than uninvolved lung.

The germline V gene encodes CDR1 MNHEY and CDR2 SVGAGI. The CDR3 spans 14 residues. Trimming took off 10 bases at V and 4 bases at J, with 19 bases between the two ends. Clones were sequenced by immunoSEQ multiplex PCR, and TCRdb holds only the in-frame ones, with some missing. The table records thousands of clones, roughly 80% of them present only once. About this clone: The antigen is unknown.

This receptor was obtained from an adult with non-small cell lung cancer. The sequencing used tumor tissue, collected after neoadjuvant nivolumab, alone or with ipilimumab, at or shortly before surgery. V and J are TRBV6-5 and TRBJ1-2; maybe TRBD1 (6 bases). CDR3 in amino acids: CATCMDSSLYGYTF. The DNA for the CDR3 is TGTGCCACCTGTATGGACAGTTCTCTCTATGGCTACACCTTC.